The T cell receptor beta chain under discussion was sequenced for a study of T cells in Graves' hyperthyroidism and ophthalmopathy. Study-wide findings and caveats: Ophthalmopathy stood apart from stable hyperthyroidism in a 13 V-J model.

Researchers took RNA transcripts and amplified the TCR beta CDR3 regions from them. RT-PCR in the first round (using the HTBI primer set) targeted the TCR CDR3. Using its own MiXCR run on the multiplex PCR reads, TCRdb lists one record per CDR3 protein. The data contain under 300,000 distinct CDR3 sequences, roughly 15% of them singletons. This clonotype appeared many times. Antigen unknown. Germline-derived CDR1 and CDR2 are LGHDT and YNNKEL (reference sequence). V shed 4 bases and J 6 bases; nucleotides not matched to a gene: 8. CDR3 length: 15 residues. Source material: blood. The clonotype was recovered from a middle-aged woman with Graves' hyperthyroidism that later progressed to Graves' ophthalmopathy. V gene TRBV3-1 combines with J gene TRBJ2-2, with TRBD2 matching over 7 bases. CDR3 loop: CASSRDYNVAGELFF. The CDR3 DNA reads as TGTGCCAGCAGCCGGGACTATAACGTGGCCGGGGAGCTGTTTTTT.